Shown below are 10 T cell receptor beta chains from a single sample sequenced in a study of T-cell reconstitution after alpha-beta-depleted transplantation in children. Preparing the TCRbeta library involved the use of unique molecular identifiers. MiXCR was run by TCRdb on the PCR reads, yielding one entry per CDR3 protein. The table records fewer than 550,000 distinct CDR3 sequences, over 9.5% of them present only once. The material was PBMCs, mostly from graft donor cells, obtained 180 days after TCRalphabeta/CD19-depleted stem cell transplant. These receptors were obtained from a female patient aged 2-9 years who had a stem cell transplant for aplastic anemia, so the T cells may come from the graft donor.

This clonotype was detected only a few times. The chain uses TRBV29-1 and TRBJ1-1; possibly TRBD1 for D (6 bases). CDR1 and CDR2 from the germline V gene are SQVTM and ANQGSEA. The CDR3 has 16 amino acids. V was pared by 6 bases and J by 3 bases, with 23 bases between. The CDR3 DNA is TGCAGCGTGGACCTCCGAGGGGCGGGGGCCGACACTGAAGCTTTCTTT. This translates into CSVDLRGAGADTEAFF. The whole variable domain, remainder taken from reference TRBV29-1 and TRBJ1-1, is SAVISQKPSRDICQRGTSLTIQCQVDSQVTMMFWYRQQPGQSLTLIATANQGSEATYESGFVIDKFPISRPNLTFSTLTVSNMSPEDSSIYLCSVDLRGAGADTEAFFGQGTRLTVV.

This clonotype was counted between two and nine times. The V call is TRBV20-1, the J call TRBJ2-7; D remains unclear. CDR1 is DFQATT, CDR2 SNEGSKA, per germline (reference sequence). This CDR3 spans 15 amino acids. V was trimmed by 1 base and J by 2 bases, leaving 15 bases between them. In nucleotides, the CDR3 is TGCAGTGCTAGAGGGAGCAGTCTGTCGCCCTACGAGCAGTACTTC. Its protein is CSARGSSLSPYEQYF.

The sample holds a few counts of this clonotype. This chain connects TRBV3-1 to TRBJ2-6; D gene uncertain. The CDR3 covers 15 residues. V was trimmed by 4 bases and J by 3 bases, leaving 10 bases between them. Germline V lookup: CDR1 LGHDT, CDR2 YNNKEL (reference sequence). The DNA for the CDR3 is TGTGCCAGCAGCCCGACACATCGTGGGGCCAACGTCCTGACTTTC. Encoded protein: CASSPTHRGANVLTF. The full variable domain, completed using reference TRBV3-1 and TRBJ2-6, is DTAVSQTPKYLVTQMGNDKSIKCEQNLGHDTMYWYKQDSKKFLKIMFSYNNKELIINETVPNRFSPKSPDKAHLNLHINSLELGDSAVYFCASSPTHRGANVLTFGAGSRLTVL.

The rearrangement joins TRBV6-5 to TRBJ2-2; TRBD1 matches 7 bases. The germline CDR1 and CDR2 sequences are MNHEY and SVGAGI. CDR3 size: 14 residues. The V and J ends lost 5 bases and 6 bases, in that order; junction bases with no gene match: 6. DNA for the CDR3: TGTGCCAGCAGTCAGACAGGGAGAGCCGGGGAGCTGTTTTTT. This codes for CASSQTGRAGELFF.

The sample holds a few counts of this clonotype. The genes are TRBV19 and TRBJ2-3, with D perhaps matching TRBD2 (6 bases). The V end was cut by 7 bases, the J end by 5 bases, with 19 bases between. There are 15 residues in the CDR3. CDR1 is LNHDA, CDR2 SQIVND, per germline (reference sequence). DNA of the CDR3: TGTGCCAGTAAGGGGACTCCCGACCGTGGAGATACGCAGTATTTT. Translation gives CASKGTPDRGDTQYF.

The rearrangement uses TRBV7-9 and TRBJ1-4; 8 bases agree with TRBD1. Germline values: CDR1 SEHNR, CDR2 FQNEAQ (reference sequence). The CDR3 is 16 amino acids. V lost 5 bases to trimming and J lost 0 bases; unmatched junction nucleotides: 5. CDR3 nucleotide sequence: TGTGCCAGCAGCCGGGACAGGATCGCAACTAATGAAAAACTGTTTTTT. It codes for CASSRDRIATNEKLFF. The whole variable domain, remainder taken from reference TRBV7-9 and TRBJ1-4, is DTGVSQNPRHKITKRGQNVTFRCDPISEHNRLYWYRQTLGQGPEFLTYFQNEAQLEKSRLLSDRFSAERPKGSFSTLEIQRTEQGDSAMYLCASSRDRIATNEKLFFGSGTQLSVL.

This clonotype was counted at least ten times. The chain uses TRBV9 and TRBJ1-2; D unresolved. The CDR3 covers 13 residues. V gave up 0 bases and J gave up 0 bases, with 3 bases separating them. Per the germline V gene, CDR1 is SGDLS and CDR2 is YYNGEE. The CDR3 region is CASSVGSNYGYTF. In DNA, the CDR3 is TGTGCCAGCAGCGTAGGGTCTAACTATGGCTACACCTTC.

This clonotype has just a few counts. The CDR3 DNA follows: TGCAGTGCTAGAGTAAGCCAAGAGACCCAGTACTTC. This codes for CSARVSQETQYF. The rearrangement uses TRBV20-1 and TRBJ2-5; D is undetermined. CDR1 and CDR2 from the germline V gene are DFQATT and SNEGSKA (reference sequence). The CDR3 has 12 amino acids. Trimming removed 1 base from V and 1 base from J, with 4 bases in between.

The chain joins TRBV28 to TRBJ2-1; D gene uncertain. CDR3 size: 14 residues. With 6 bases removed from V and 0 bases from J, the gap between germline ends came to 9 bases. Germline CDR1 reads MDHEN; CDR2 reads SYDVKM. The CDR3 spells CASSPLPSYNEQFF. In DNA, the CDR3 is TGTGCCAGCAGCCCTCTTCCCTCCTACAATGAGCAGTTCTTC.

On this clonotype: Compared with germline, one end of the junction differs, possibly owing to a read error. The chain is built from TRBV20-1 and TRBJ1-3; a possible D gene is TRBD1 (6 bases). The CDR3 totals 16 residues. Germline CDR1 DFQATT, CDR2 SNEGSKA (reference sequence). Here the CDR3 DNA reads TGCAATGCTGGGGGGGGCCAGGGTTGGTCCGGAAACACCATATATTTT. As protein: CNAGGGQGWSGNTIYF.